This TCR beta chain was captured in a study of human T cells and chemical hapten exposure. Study-wide results and caveats: Unchanged with DPC sensitization were TCRs above 1 in 1000 frequency.

Total RNA extraction was carried out from unfractionated whole blood. In its sample, this clonotype was seen a few times. Its matching antigen is unknown. J lost 1 base, V lost 3 bases, and 6 bases had no gene match. The CDR3 is made up of 16 amino acids. The library tagged individual cDNA molecules with unique molecular identifiers. Per the original data handling: A typical sample had some 95,000 TCRs, with about 23,224 to 690,600 overall. TCRdb ran MiXCR on the reads and lists one entry per CDR3 protein. The V and J calls, along with clone size, are taken from TCRdb and not from the paper's own processing. The data show 95,000 to 150,000 distinct CDR3 sequences, 8.5% seen once.

The chain employs TRBV12-3 or TRBV12-4 and TRBJ1-5, with 7 nucleotides matching TRBD1. Specimen: whole blood. This receptor was taken from a human donor in good health. Some clones in this sample may be carry-over from other donors' samples. The DNA for the CDR3 is TGTGCCAGCAGTTTCAGGGGGATAGGAAGCAATCAGCCCCAGCATTTT. This encodes CASSFRGIGSNQPQHF.